Following are 21 T cell receptor beta chains from one sample sequenced in a study of blood T cell repertoires in COVID-19. Measured with immunoSEQ multiplex PCR; TCRdb has only the in-frame clones, and not every one. Of 150,000 or so clones in the sample, roughly four fifths were seen once. The sample was peripheral blood. These receptors all stem from a man aged 55 to 70 with active or convalescent COVID-19.

V is TRBV6-5 and J is TRBJ2-7, with 7 positions matching TRBD1. V shed 6 bases, J shed 4 bases, and the junction held 12 bases outside the gene matches. The CDR3 runs 15 residues. Germline lookup yields CDR1 MNHEY and CDR2 SVGAGI. The CDR3 coding sequence is TGTGCCAGCAGGCCCGGGACAGTCGGATTTTACGAGCAGTACTTC. Protein: CASRPGTVGFYEQYF.

J is TRBJ2-5 and V is TRBV27; TRBD2 matches 16 bases. The CDR3 has 17 residues. CDR1 MNHEY and CDR2 SMNVEV come from the germline V gene (reference sequence). V dropped 5 bases and J dropped 5; count of bases not matched to a gene: 8. The CDR3 is CASSQGLAGGERETQYF. The CDR3 DNA follows: TGTGCCAGCAGTCAGGGACTAGCGGGAGGGGAGAGGGAGACCCAGTACTTC.

The genes are TRBV29-1 and TRBJ1-6, with unresolved D. Germline assignment: CDR1 SQVTM and CDR2 ANQGSEA. Trimming stripped 6 bases from V and 0 bases from J, with 6 bases between. The CDR3 extends over 13 amino acids. CDR3 nucleotides: TGCAGCGTCGGGAGCTCCTATAATTCACCCCTCCACTTT. As protein: CSVGSSYNSPLHF.

Points on this clone: At one boundary the junction diverges from the germline segment, which might be a read error. The chain recombines TRBV4-2 with TRBJ1-2; TRBD1 is a possible D gene (5 bases). Germline V gene lookup returns CDR1 LGHNA and CDR2 YNFKEQ. This CDR3 is built from 14 residues. Here the CDR3 DNA reads TGTGCCACCAGCACTTCGACAGCGTTCTATGGCTACACCTTC. Translated, it gives CATSTSTAFYGYTF.

The rearrangement links TRBV11-2 to TRBJ2-1; TRBD2 aligns across 9 bases. Per germline, CDR1 SGHAT and CDR2 FQNNGV. Trimming took 0 bases from V and 6 from J; bases not matched to a gene: 6. This CDR3 spans 16 amino acids. The CDR3 sequence is CASSLEVSGGINEQFF. The CDR3 region has the DNA TGTGCCAGCAGCTTAGAGGTTAGCGGGGGAATCAATGAGCAGTTCTTC.

The sample holds a few counts of this clone. This chain connects TRBV7-9 to TRBJ2-1, with 8 bases aligning to TRBD2. The CDR3 covers 17 residues. The V and J ends lost 5 bases and 0 bases, in that order; junction bases with no gene match: 9. The germline V gene encodes CDR1 SEHNR and CDR2 FQNEAQ (reference sequence). This chain's CDR3 is CASSRGPSGSSYNEQFF. CDR3 coding DNA: TGTGCCAGCAGCCGAGGCCCCAGCGGGAGCTCCTACAATGAGCAGTTCTTC.

Only a few counts were recorded for this clone. The J gene is TRBJ1-5, the V gene TRBV5-8; no definite D call. The CDR3 runs to 17 residues. V gave up 0 bases and J gave up 0 bases, with 13 bases separating them. Germline CDR1 SGHTS, CDR2 YDEGEE. The CDR3: CASSLELGAHSNQPQHF. CDR3 nucleotides: TGTGCCAGCAGCTTGGAGCTTGGAGCGCATAGCAATCAGCCCCAGCATTTT.

The chain carries TRBV3-1 (or the pseudogene TRBV3-2) and TRBJ2-7; 10 bases fit TRBD1. Per the germline V gene, CDR1 is LGHDT and CDR2 is YNNKEL (reference sequence). This CDR3 spans 15 amino acids. The trim removed 3 bases at V and 5 bases at J, leaving 7 bases unmatched. The DNA of the CDR3 is TGTGCCAGCAGCCAGGCCGGGACAGGGGCGAACGAGCAGTACTTC. This translates into CASSQAGTGANEQYF.

This rearrangement joins TRBV18 to TRBJ1-4, with D tentatively TRBD1 (6 bases). This CDR3 comprises 16 residues. Germline V CDR1 and CDR2: KGHSH, LQKENI. Trimming took off 6 bases at V and 8 bases at J, with 22 bases between the two ends. CDR3 in amino acids: CASSARGAGIEEKLFF. The DNA for the CDR3 is TGTGCCAGCTCTGCGCGGGGGGCGGGTATCGAAGAAAAACTGTTTTTT.

J is TRBJ2-7 and V is TRBV10-3; 7 bases map to TRBD2. V lost 6 bases, J lost 5 bases, and 4 bases stayed unmatched. The CDR3 sequence is 12 residues long. The germline V gene has CDR1 ENHRY and CDR2 SYGVKD. The CDR3 sequence is CAIRQAGNEQYF. The DNA for the CDR3 is TGTGCCATCAGACAAGCGGGAAACGAGCAGTACTTC.

V and J are TRBV6-5 and TRBJ2-1, with D hard to call. This CDR3 spans 14 amino acids. Deletions cut 5 bases from V and 2 bases from J, with 10 bases between. Germline CDR1 MNHEY, CDR2 SVGAGI. In DNA form, the CDR3 reads TGTGCCAGCAGTCCGGGTGTTCCCTACAATGAGCAGTTCTTC. It specifies CASSPGVPYNEQFF.

V gene TRBV14 combines with J gene TRBJ2-7; 7 bases fit TRBD1. The CDR3 spans 14 residues. Germline V CDR1 and CDR2: SGHDN, FVKESK. V dropped 4 bases and J dropped 0; count of bases not matched to a gene: 3. The CDR3 bases are TGTGCCAGCAGCCGGGGACAGAGCTCCTACGAGCAGTACTTC. This codes for CASSRGQSSYEQYF.

This chain links TRBV11-3 with TRBJ2-3, with D unresolved. Trimming shortened V by 1 base and J by 4 bases, and 3 bases separated the two germline ends. In germline, CDR1 is SGHNT, CDR2 YENEEA. This CDR3 has 12 residues. CDR3 in amino acids: CASSLGADTQYF. The CDR3 nucleotides read TGTGCCAGCAGCTTAGGCGCAGATACGCAGTATTTT.

The chain uses TRBV2 and TRBJ1-2, with 9 positions matching TRBD1. The CDR3 has 14 amino acids. V gave up 11 bases and J gave up 6 bases; unmatched junction bases: 13. CDR1 and CDR2 from the germline V gene are SNHLY and FYNNEI. In DNA form, the CDR3 reads TGTGCCGGCGTCAAAGGGACAGGGCTGGATGGCTACACCTTC. Translated: CAGVKGTGLDGYTF.

This rearrangement joins TRBV24-1 to TRBJ2-3, with 14 bases identical to TRBD2. The trim removed 3 bases at V and 0 bases at J, leaving 1 base unmatched. The germline gives CDR1 KGHDR, CDR2 SFDVKD. The CDR3 totals 17 residues. The CDR3 here is CATSDRLAGGSTDTQYF. CDR3 DNA: TGTGCCACCAGTGATCGACTAGCGGGGGGGAGCACAGATACGCAGTATTTT.

In regard to this clone: A much larger clone is a single base away; this may be a read error. Distinct nucleotide sequences in the sample also encode this CDR3. The rearrangement joins TRBV9 to TRBJ2-2; D unclear. Trimming stripped 0 bases from V and 6 bases from J, with 3 bases between. The length of the CDR3 is 12 residues. Germline CDR1 SGDLS, CDR2 YYNGEE. The CDR3 DNA follows: TGTGCCAGCAGCGTAGCTGCCGGGGAGCTGTTTTTT. As protein: CASSVAAGELFF. The full variable domain, completed using reference TRBV9 and TRBJ2-2, is DSGVTQTPKHLITATGQRVTLRCSPRSGDLSVYWYQQSLDQGLQFLIQYYNGEERAKGNILERFSAQQFPDLHSELNLSSLELGDSALYFCASSVAAGELFFGEGSRLTVL.

The chain uses TRBV9 and TRBJ1-1; D call uncertain. Germline V CDR1 and CDR2: SGDLS, YYNGEE. V dropped 0 bases and J dropped 1 base, with 7 bases sitting between them. This CDR3 spans 14 amino acids. The CDR3 here is CASSVANRNTEAFF. The DNA for the CDR3 is TGTGCCAGCAGCGTAGCTAACAGGAACACTGAAGCTTTCTTT. Combining the CDR3 with reference TRBV9 and TRBJ1-1 gives the whole variable domain DSGVTQTPKHLITATGQRVTLRCSPRSGDLSVYWYQQSLDQGLQFLIQYYNGEERAKGNILERFSAQQFPDLHSELNLSSLELGDSALYFCASSVANRNTEAFFGQGTRLTVV.

The chain employs TRBV6-5 and TRBJ1-5; 7 positions agree with TRBD1. CDR3 length: 14 amino acids. With V trimmed by 5 bases and J by 3 bases, 4 bases remained unmatched. Germline V lookup: CDR1 MNHEY, CDR2 SVGAGI. CDR3 sequence: CASSLDRINQPQHF. The DNA of the CDR3 is TGTGCCAGCAGTCTGGACAGGATCAATCAGCCCCAGCATTTT.

The chain couples TRBV2 to TRBJ2-1, with TRBD2 matching over 12 bases. CDR1 is SNHLY and CDR2 is FYNNEI in the germline V gene. After removal of 5 bases from V and 10 bases from J, the junction contained 9 bases not matched to a gene. The CDR3 runs 15 residues. This CDR3 is CASSPTSGSIWEQFF. The CDR3, as DNA: TGTGCCAGCAGTCCGACTAGCGGGAGTATATGGGAGCAGTTCTTC.

The chain has TRBV4-2 and TRBJ2-7; D possibly corresponds to TRBD2 (6 bases). Germline CDR1 is LGHNA and CDR2 is YNFKEQ. CDR3 length: 15 amino acids. Trimming shortened V by 1 base and J by 0 bases, and 10 bases separated the two germline ends. The CDR3 region is CASSQAPDYSYEQYF. The CDR3 DNA reads as TGTGCCAGCAGCCAAGCCCCGGACTACTCCTACGAGCAGTACTTC.

V usage is TRBV28 and J usage is TRBJ2-1; 12 nucleotides line up with TRBD2. The ends lost 4 bases at V and 8 bases at J; junction bases unmatched: 12. CDR1 MDHEN and CDR2 SYDVKM come from the germline V gene. This CDR3 comprises 17 residues. CDR3 bases: TGTGCCAGCAGTTCCCCACTAGCGGGAGGAGGTGTCTATGAGCAGTTCTTC. It codes for CASSSPLAGGGVYEQFF.